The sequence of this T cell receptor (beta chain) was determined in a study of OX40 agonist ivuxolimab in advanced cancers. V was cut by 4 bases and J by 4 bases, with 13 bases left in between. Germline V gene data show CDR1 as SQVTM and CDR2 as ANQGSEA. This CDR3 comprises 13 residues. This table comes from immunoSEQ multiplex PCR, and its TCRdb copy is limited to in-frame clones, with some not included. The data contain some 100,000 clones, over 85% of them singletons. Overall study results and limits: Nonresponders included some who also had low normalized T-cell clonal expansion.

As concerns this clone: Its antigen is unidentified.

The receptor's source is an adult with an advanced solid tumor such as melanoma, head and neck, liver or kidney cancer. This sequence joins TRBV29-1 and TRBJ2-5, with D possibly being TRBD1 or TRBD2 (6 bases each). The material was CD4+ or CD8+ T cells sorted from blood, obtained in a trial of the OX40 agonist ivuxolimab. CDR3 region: CSVAGASPETQYF. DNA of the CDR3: TGCAGCGTTGCGGGGGCCTCTCCAGAGACCCAGTACTTC.